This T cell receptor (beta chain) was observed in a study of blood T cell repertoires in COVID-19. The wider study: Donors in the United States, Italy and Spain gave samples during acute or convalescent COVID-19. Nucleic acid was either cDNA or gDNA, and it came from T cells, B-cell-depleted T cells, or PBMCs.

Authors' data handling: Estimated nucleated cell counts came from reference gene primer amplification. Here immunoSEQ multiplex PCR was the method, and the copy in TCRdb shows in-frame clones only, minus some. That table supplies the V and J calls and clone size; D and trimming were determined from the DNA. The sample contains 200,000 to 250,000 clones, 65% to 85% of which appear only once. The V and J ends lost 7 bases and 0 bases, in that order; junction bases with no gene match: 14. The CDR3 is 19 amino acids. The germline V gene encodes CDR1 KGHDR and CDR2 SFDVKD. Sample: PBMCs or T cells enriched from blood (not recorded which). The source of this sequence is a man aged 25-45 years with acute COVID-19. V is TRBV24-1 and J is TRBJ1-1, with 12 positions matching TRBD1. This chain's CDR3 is CATRSFRDRGRGMNTEAFF. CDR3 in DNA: TGTGCCACCAGATCGTTCCGGGACAGGGGGCGAGGAATGAACACTGAAGCTTTCTTT.